Below are 17 T cell receptor beta chains sequenced from a single sample in a study of blood T cells in healthy people across ages. Next came a second PCR, run for about 7 to 12 cycles, which used a sample-barcoded 5' primer along with a J-beta primer mix. TCRdb analysed the 5' RACE reads with MiXCR anew, one entry per CDR3 protein. In the table there are nearly 1 million distinct CDR3 sequences, roughly half of which are singletons. The sample consisted of blood. These receptors were obtained from an older woman in good health.

This clonotype was detected a few times. V gene TRBV9 combines with J gene TRBJ2-1, with D perhaps given as TRBD1 or TRBD2 (5 bases each). Germline V CDR1 and CDR2: SGDLS, YYNGEE. Between the trimmed V and J ends, which lost 0 bases and 7 bases, there was a span of 11 bases. The CDR3 is 14 residues long. The CDR3 region is CASSVGDQKNEQFF. The CDR3, as DNA: TGTGCCAGCAGCGTAGGGGACCAGAAAAATGAGCAGTTCTTC. Complete variable domain (other parts from reference TRBV9 and TRBJ2-1): DSGVTQTPKHLITATGQRVTLRCSPRSGDLSVYWYQQSLDQGLQFLIQYYNGEERAKGNILERFSAQQFPDLHSELNLSSLELGDSALYFCASSVGDQKNEQFFGPGTRLTVL.

CDR3 bases: TGTGCCAGCAGTAGTGACAGTCGAGACGAGCAGTACTTC. Translated, it gives CASSSDSRDEQYF. The V call is TRBV28, the J call TRBJ2-7, with a possible D match to TRBD1 (5 bases). V was clipped by 5 bases and J by 5 bases, with 13 bases between them. The CDR3 sequence is 13 residues long. The germline V gene encodes CDR1 MDHEN and CDR2 SYDVKM.

This clonotype has just one count. V is TRBV20-1 and J is TRBJ1-5; TRBD1 agrees at 8 bases. From germline, CDR1 is DFQATT and CDR2 SNEGSKA (reference sequence). This CDR3 contains 13 residues. Trimming at V came to 5 bases and at J to 4 bases, leaving 4 bases not matched to a gene. The CDR3 here is CSAHGTGNQPQHF. In DNA, the CDR3 is TGCAGTGCTCACGGGACAGGAAATCAGCCCCAGCATTTT.

This clonotype appeared once. J is TRBJ2-5 and V is TRBV28, with D possibly being TRBD1 (6 bases). This CDR3 is 14 amino acids long. Germline loops: CDR1 MDHEN, CDR2 SYDVKM. The ends were cut back, 6 bases at V and 1 base at J, with 12 bases in the middle. The CDR3 sequence: CASSTTGLQETQYF. CDR3 in DNA: TGTGCCAGCAGCACGACAGGTCTCCAAGAGACCCAGTACTTC.

The rearrangement uses TRBV12-3 or TRBV12-4 and TRBJ2-6; D unclear. The germline V and J ends were trimmed by 5 bases and 0 bases, with 5 bases remaining between them. The CDR3 is 14 residues long. CDR3 DNA: TGTGCCAGCAGTAACATCTCTGGGGCCAACGTCCTGACTTTC. Its translation is CASSNISGANVLTF.

Comment on this clonotype: The junction differs from germline at one of its ends, possibly a read error. J is TRBJ1-4 and V is TRBV7-9; TRBD1 aligns across 8 bases. Germline V gene lookup returns CDR1 SEHNR and CDR2 FQNEAQ (reference sequence). This CDR3 spans 15 amino acids. CDR3 loop: CASSGRGRNNEILFF. The CDR3 DNA follows: TGTGCCAGCAGCGGCAGGGGGCGGAATAATGAAATACTGTTTTTT. Together with reference TRBV7-9 and TRBJ1-4, the CDR3 gives the full variable domain: DTGVSQNPRHKITKRGQNVTFRCDPISEHNRLYWYRQTLGQGPEFLTYFQNEAQLEKSRLLSDRFSAERPKGSFSTLEIQRTEQGDSAMYLCASSGRGRNNEILFFGSGTQLSVL.

The chain combines TRBV7-2 with TRBJ2-3, with 9 bases fitting TRBD1. V shed 1 base, J shed 2 bases, and the junction held 1 base outside the gene matches. The CDR3 consists of 15 residues. Germline-derived CDR1 and CDR2 are SGHTA and FQGNSA. In DNA form, the CDR3 reads TGTGCCAGCAGCTTAGTACAGGGGGCCACAGATACGCAGTATTTT. It specifies CASSLVQGATDTQYF.

This clonotype was detected only a few times. The J gene is TRBJ2-7, the V gene TRBV10-3; 7 nucleotides align to TRBD2. Per germline, CDR1 ENHRY and CDR2 SYGVKD. CDR3 length: 19 amino acids. Germline trimming cut 0 bases from V and 3 bases from J; bases unmatched to any gene: 17. CDR3 residues: CAISESLSPGGGESYEQYF. As DNA, the CDR3 is TGTGCCATCAGTGAGTCTTTGTCCCCCGGCGGGGGAGAAAGCTACGAGCAGTACTTC.

This chain uses TRBV6-1 with TRBJ2-7; 7 nucleotides match TRBD1. Germline V lookup: CDR1 MNHNS, CDR2 SASEGT. V shed 7 bases, J shed 5 bases, and the junction held 5 bases outside the gene matches. There are 12 residues in the CDR3. CDR3 DNA sequence: TGTGCCAGCAAGGGGGCAGTCGACGAGCAGTACTTC. Its translation: CASKGAVDEQYF.

The CDR3 bases are TGTGCCAGCAGCCCTATCCAGACAGGGCGGGAGACCCAGTACTTC. Its protein product is CASSPIQTGRETQYF. The chain uses TRBV7-9 and TRBJ2-5; TRBD1 matches at 7 bases. This CDR3 spans 15 amino acids. CDR1 is SEHNR, CDR2 FQNEAQ, per germline (reference sequence). V shed 5 bases and J 5 bases; nucleotides not matched to a gene: 11. Based on the CDR3 plus reference TRBV7-9 and TRBJ2-5, the full variable domain is DTGVSQNPRHKITKRGQNVTFRCDPISEHNRLYWYRQTLGQGPEFLTYFQNEAQLEKSRLLSDRFSAERPKGSFSTLEIQRTEQGDSAMYLCASSPIQTGRETQYFGPGTRLLVL.

The chain recombines TRBV2 with TRBJ2-4, with 10 bases aligning to TRBD2. The DNA end is a closer match to TRBJ2-7, so the J assignment may be wrong. CDR1 and CDR2 from the germline V gene are SNHLY and FYNNEI. The CDR3 consists of 14 residues. In DNA form, the CDR3 reads TGTGTCGCGTTAGCGGGAGGCCCCCCCTACGAGCAGTACTTC. This sequence encodes CVALAGGPPYEQYF.

This clonotype was counted a few times. The CDR3 DNA reads TGTGCCACCAGAACGGGACTAGCGGGAGGGCCGAGGACAGATACGCAGTATTTT. This codes for CATRTGLAGGPRTDTQYF. The gene calls are TRBV15 and TRBJ2-3, with 16 bases identical to TRBD2. There are 18 residues in the CDR3. After removal of 6 bases from V and 3 bases from J, the junction contained 9 bases not matched to a gene. Per the germline V gene, CDR1 is LNHNV and CDR2 is YYDKDF (reference sequence).

V gene TRBV11-2 combines with J gene TRBJ2-5; D is perhaps TRBD1 (5 bases). Germline-derived CDR1 and CDR2 are SGHAT and FQNNGV. V was clipped by 1 base and J by 9 bases, with 15 bases between them. The CDR3 consists of 14 residues. The CDR3 reads CASSLGLDNQPQYF. DNA for the CDR3: TGTGCCAGCAGCTTAGGTCTGGACAATCAGCCCCAGTACTTC.

CDR3 in DNA: TGCAGTGCCCCGGGGACAGGGGGGAACTATGGCTACACCTTC. Protein sequence: CSAPGTGGNYGYTF. The rearrangement joins TRBV20-1 to TRBJ1-2; TRBD1 aligns across 11 bases. The CDR3 extends over 14 amino acids. The ends lost 6 bases at V and 2 bases at J; junction bases unmatched: 5. Germline CDR1 is DFQATT and CDR2 is SNEGSKA (reference sequence).

This clonotype came up a few times. The chain is built from TRBV12-3 or TRBV12-4 and TRBJ2-7; 7 positions agree with TRBD1. Trimming took 6 bases from V and 5 from J; bases not matched to a gene: 10. This CDR3 has 14 amino acids. The CDR3 DNA reads TGTGCCAGCAGCAAGGACAGGTTGATCCACGAGCAGTACTTC. Translation: CASSKDRLIHEQYF.

This clonotype has more than one count but fewer than ten. The rearrangement uses TRBV12-3 or TRBV12-4 and TRBJ2-1; 9 bases agree with TRBD2. This CDR3 is built from 15 residues. Losses at the gene ends were 1 base for V and 8 bases for J; bases not matched to a gene: 6. In DNA form, the CDR3 reads TGTGCCAGCAGTTTAGGCGGGAGGGCCCTCGATGAGCAGTTCTTC. Its protein is CASSLGGRALDEQFF.

A few counts support this clonotype. The chain is built from TRBV10-3 and TRBJ2-5; the match to TRBD2 covers 10 bases. Trimming took 5 bases from V and 3 from J; bases not matched to a gene: 6. The CDR3 runs to 15 residues. Germline values: CDR1 ENHRY, CDR2 SYGVKD. The CDR3 nucleotides are TGTGCCATCAGTAGGGCTAGCGGGGGTGAAGAGACCCAGTACTTC. It codes for CAISRASGGEETQYF.